These 25 T cell receptor beta chains were all obtained from the same sample, sequenced in a study of blood T cell repertoires in COVID-19 (dated by TCRdb to the early 2020s). The library was obtained by the immunoSEQ multiplex PCR assay. This immuneACCESS table, as held by TCRdb, lists in-frame sequences with V and J called but not all clones. Of the missing ones, under half trace to an unresolved V gene in checked studies; the others have no known cause. The sample table holds under 75,000 clones, of which 88% were seen once. Jointly, the top ten make up about 2.1% of the sample. Material for sequencing was peripheral blood. The receptor source for this set is a human donor in a cohort sampled during active COVID-19.

The gene calls are TRBV4-1 and TRBJ1-5; 10 bases are a match to TRBD1. CDR3 length equals 14 residues. Germline V gene lookup returns CDR1 MGHRA and CDR2 YSYEKL. V lost 3 bases and J lost 8; bases outside the gene matches: 4. The CDR3 here is CASSQGGTGEPQHF. CDR3 bases: TGCGCCAGCAGCCAGGGAGGGACAGGGGAGCCCCAGCATTTT.

The chain is built from TRBV19 and TRBJ2-4; D might be TRBD2 (6 bases). The germline V gene has CDR1 LNHDA and CDR2 SQIVND (reference sequence). This CDR3 is built from 18 residues. V was clipped by 1 base and J by 8 bases, with 24 bases between them. The CDR3 bases are TGTGCCAGTAGTATAGGGAGGACTTGGGGGGATGACTCCCACATTCAGTACTTC. Translating gives CASSIGRTWGDDSHIQYF.

The sample holds one count of this clone. The chain combines TRBV7-6 with TRBJ1-1, with a possible D match to TRBD1 (5 bases). The CDR3 is 15 residues long. V was shortened by 5 bases and J by 6 bases, with 19 bases between the two germline ends. In germline, CDR1 is SGHVS, CDR2 FNYEAQ. The CDR3 region is CASSPQGAAGPEAFF. The DNA of the CDR3 is TGTGCCAGCAGCCCTCAGGGTGCCGCTGGTCCTGAAGCTTTCTTT.

This chain links TRBV6-5 with TRBJ2-7; maybe TRBD1 (7 bases). Germline lookup yields CDR1 MNHEY and CDR2 SVGAGI. V lost 9 bases, J lost 1 base, and 13 bases lay in between. The CDR3 totals 13 residues. CDR3 loop: CASTGEVSYEQYF. In nucleotides, the CDR3 is TGTGCCAGTACAGGGGAGGTGTCCTACGAGCAGTACTTC.

The chain recombines TRBV6-5 with TRBJ1-2; 7 positions match TRBD1. CDR3 size: 15 residues. V gave up 5 bases and J gave up 4 bases; unmatched junction bases: 10. Germline V lookup: CDR1 MNHEY, CDR2 SVGAGI. CDR3 coding DNA: TGTGCCAGCAGTAGAGCCCGGGACAGTTCCTATGGCTACACCTTC. Its protein is CASSRARDSSYGYTF.

This chain uses TRBV5-1 with TRBJ1-1; 8 positions match TRBD1. The CDR3 extends over 15 amino acids. Germline V gene data show CDR1 as SGHRS and CDR2 as YFSETQ. Germline trimming cut 2 bases from V and 1 base from J; bases unmatched to any gene: 4. CDR3 region: CASSFLDRENTEAFF. As DNA, the CDR3 is TGCGCCAGCAGCTTTCTGGACAGGGAGAACACTGAAGCTTTCTTT.

V usage is TRBV30 and J usage is TRBJ2-5; a weak D match, TRBD1 (10 bases). The CDR3 has 18 amino acids. Germline-derived CDR1 and CDR2 are GTSNPN and SVGIG (reference sequence). Trimming took off 3 bases at V and 4 bases at J, with 27 bases between the two ends. CDR3 sequence: CAWRDGQGGGRARETQYF. CDR3 sequence (DNA): TGTGCCTGGAGAGACGGACAGGGGGGCGGGAGGGCCAGAGAGACCCAGTACTTC.

The V gene is TRBV10-2, the J gene TRBJ2-7, with 11 positions matching TRBD1. The CDR3 contains 15 residues. In germline, CDR1 is WSHSY, CDR2 SAAADI. J gave up 0 bases and V 6 bases, and 4 bases lay outside the gene matches. The CDR3 reads CASRTDRGRSYEQYF. The CDR3, as DNA: TGCGCCAGCAGAACGGACAGGGGGCGCTCCTACGAGCAGTACTTC.

This chain uses TRBV6-4 with TRBJ2-2; a possible D gene is TRBD2 (7 bases). Germline CDR1 and CDR2: MRHNA and SNTAGT. The CDR3 length is 16 residues. Trimming removed 2 bases from V and 1 base from J, with 11 bases in between. The CDR3 DNA follows: TGTGCCAGCAGTGACAGGGGGGGAAAGAACACCGGGGAGCTGTTTTTT. Its translation: CASSDRGGKNTGELFF.

The V and J genes are TRBV9 and TRBJ1-1; D is perhaps TRBD1 (6 bases). The length of the CDR3 is 14 residues. Germline CDR1 is SGDLS and CDR2 is YYNGEE. Trimming shortened V by 0 bases and J by 1 base, and 7 bases separated the two germline ends. CDR3 loop: CASSVGGQNTEAFF. The CDR3 nucleotides read TGTGCCAGCAGCGTAGGGGGGCAGAACACTGAAGCTTTCTTT.

The gene calls are TRBV6-4 and TRBJ1-2; 8 positions agree with TRBD1. The germline CDR1 and CDR2 sequences are MRHNA and SNTAGT. The ends lost 11 bases at V and 7 bases at J; junction bases unmatched: 15. This CDR3 has 14 amino acids. This CDR3 reads CASNRGERDSGYTF. The CDR3, as DNA: TGTGCCTCCAACAGGGGGGAGAGGGACTCTGGCTACACCTTC.

The chain couples TRBV7-9 to TRBJ1-2, with 11 bases matching TRBD1. This CDR3 comprises 13 residues. Losses at the gene ends were 5 bases for V and 7 bases for J; bases not matched to a gene: 3. CDR1 is SEHNR, CDR2 FQNEAQ, per germline (reference sequence). The CDR3 region is CASSTGQGAGYTF. The CDR3 DNA follows: TGTGCCAGCAGCACAGGACAGGGGGCTGGCTACACCTTC.

The chain has TRBV19 and TRBJ1-2; TRBD1 aligns across 11 bases. CDR3 length equals 14 residues. Trimming at V came to 7 bases and at J to 8 bases, leaving 9 bases not matched to a gene. From germline, CDR1 is LNHDA and CDR2 SQIVND (reference sequence). The CDR3 sequence: CASIQRTGGTGYTF. The CDR3 DNA sequence: TGTGCCAGTATCCAGCGGACAGGGGGCACGGGCTACACCTTC.

In this sample, this clone turned up a few times. The chain has TRBV23-1 and TRBJ1-1, with D possibly TRBD1 on 6 matching bases. TRBV23-1 is known as an ORF, though its function is uncertain. The V end was cut by 1 base, the J end by 1 base, with 16 bases between. The CDR3 sequence is 17 residues long. CDR3 amino acids: CASSQYGDKAWNTEAFF. The CDR3 region has the DNA TGCGCCAGCAGTCAATACGGGGACAAAGCTTGGAACACTGAAGCTTTCTTT.

This clone appeared once. The V and J genes are TRBV5-4 and TRBJ2-7, with TRBD2 matching over 8 bases. Germline assignment: CDR1 SGHNT and CDR2 YYREEE (reference sequence). Trimming at V came to 4 bases and at J to 4 bases, leaving 10 bases not matched to a gene. The CDR3 is 15 residues long. As DNA, the CDR3 is TGTGCCAGCAGCACCAGCGGGAGTCCCCCTTACGAGCAGTACTTC. This sequence encodes CASSTSGSPPYEQYF.

This chain links TRBV6-6 with TRBJ1-2; D ambiguous. Germline CDR1 reads MNHNY; CDR2 reads SVGAGI (reference sequence). CDR3 length: 13 residues. Trimming took off 11 bases at V and 2 bases at J, with 15 bases between the two ends. CDR3 bases: TGTGCCGGTAGGAGGGATCAAAACTATGGCTACACCTTC. Translation: CAGRRDQNYGYTF.

The chain is built from TRBV7-2 and TRBJ2-2; 8 positions match TRBD1. The CDR3 has 16 residues. The V segment lost 5 bases and the J segment 1 base; nucleotides outside the gene matches: 6. The germline V gene has CDR1 SGHTA and CDR2 FQGNSA. CDR3: CASSLQGALNTGELFF. DNA for the CDR3: TGTGCCAGCAGCCTCCAGGGGGCCCTGAACACCGGGGAGCTGTTTTTT.

Regarding this clone: This CDR3 is also generated by other DNA sequences in the sample. The chain recombines TRBV19 with TRBJ1-2; D not certain. The CDR3 has 13 residues. Per germline, CDR1 LNHDA and CDR2 SQIVND (reference sequence). Trimming removed 6 bases from V and 7 bases from J, with 15 bases in between. This CDR3 reads CASSQTERSGYTF. The CDR3 DNA reads TGTGCCAGTAGCCAAACGGAGAGGAGTGGCTACACCTTC. The entire variable domain, with the rest obtained from reference TRBV19 and TRBJ1-2, is as follows: DGGITQSPKYLFRKEGQNVTLSCEQNLNHDAMYWYRQDPGQGLRLIYYSQIVNDFQKGDIAEGYSVSREKKESFPLTVTSAQKNPTAFYLCASSQTERSGYTFGSGTRLTVV.

This chain uses TRBV5-4 with TRBJ2-1, with 7 bases matching TRBD1. J gave up 6 bases and V 0 bases, and 6 bases lay outside the gene matches. The germline CDR1 and CDR2 sequences are SGHNT and YYREEE (reference sequence). CDR3 size: 15 residues. The CDR3 DNA reads as TGTGCCAGCAGCTTGGAGGGACCAGGGGGCAATGAGCAGTTCTTC. Its protein product is CASSLEGPGGNEQFF.

The V call is TRBV19, the J call TRBJ1-2; 10 nucleotides line up with TRBD1. CDR3 size: 15 residues. After removal of 7 bases from V and 0 bases from J, the junction contained 5 bases not matched to a gene. Looked up from germline, CDR1 is LNHDA and CDR2 is SQIVND (reference sequence). CDR3 DNA: TGTGCCAGTACCCCGGGGACAGGGGCTAACTATGGCTACACCTTC. It encodes CASTPGTGANYGYTF.

The chain employs TRBV10-3 and TRBJ1-1, with no clear D. Germline CDR1 is ENHRY and CDR2 is SYGVKD. The CDR3 is 13 amino acids. Trimming removed 8 bases from V and 0 bases from J, with 10 bases in between. This CDR3 reads CAISSPVNTEAFF. CDR3 in DNA: TGTGCCATCTCGTCCCCGGTGAACACTGAAGCTTTCTTT.

The genes are TRBV30 and TRBJ2-1; D not certain. Per the germline V gene, CDR1 is GTSNPN and CDR2 is SVGIG (reference sequence). This CDR3 region has 13 residues. Deletions cut 2 bases from V and 10 bases from J, with 15 bases between. The CDR3 sequence is CAWSINRQLEQFF. Here the CDR3 DNA reads TGTGCCTGGAGTATCAACCGCCAACTAGAGCAGTTCTTC.

The genes are TRBV7-2 and TRBJ1-5; D gene uncertain. Germline CDR1 and CDR2: SGHTA and FQGNSA. This CDR3 contains 14 residues. V was trimmed by 5 bases and J by 4 bases, leaving 12 bases between them. CDR3 protein: CASSPQYGNQPQHF. CDR3 DNA sequence: TGTGCCAGCAGCCCCCAGTACGGGAATCAGCCCCAGCATTTT.

V usage is TRBV7-6 and J usage is TRBJ1-4; D is ambiguous. The V gene's germline CDR1 is SGHVS and CDR2 FNYEAQ. V was clipped by 2 bases and J by 4 bases, with 20 bases between them. This CDR3 contains 18 residues. DNA for the CDR3: TGTGCCAGCAGCTTATTAGGTCGGTCGGGGAAATTTAATGAAAAACTGTTTTTT. Protein sequence: CASSLLGRSGKFNEKLFF.

This clone was observed a few times. The chain is built from TRBV19 and TRBJ1-6; the D is unclear. V lost 8 bases to trimming and J lost 7 bases, with 18 bases between them. Germline V gene data show CDR1 as LNHDA and CDR2 as SQIVND (reference sequence). This CDR3 has 15 amino acids. CDR3: CASSVLRVPNSPLHF. The DNA for the CDR3 is TGTGCCAGTTCCGTCCTCCGGGTCCCGAATTCACCCCTCCACTTT.